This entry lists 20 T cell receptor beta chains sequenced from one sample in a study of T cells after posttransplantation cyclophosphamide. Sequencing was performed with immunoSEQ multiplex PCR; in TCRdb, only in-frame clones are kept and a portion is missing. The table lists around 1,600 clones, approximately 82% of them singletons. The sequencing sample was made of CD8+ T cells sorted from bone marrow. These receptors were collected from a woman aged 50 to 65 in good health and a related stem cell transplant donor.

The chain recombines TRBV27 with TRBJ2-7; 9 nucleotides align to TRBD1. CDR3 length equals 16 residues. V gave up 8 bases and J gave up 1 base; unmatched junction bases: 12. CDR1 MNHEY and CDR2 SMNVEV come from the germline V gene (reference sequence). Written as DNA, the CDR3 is TGTGCCAGCCCCCCCCGCCCCGGGACAGGGTCCTACGAGCAGTACTTC. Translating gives CASPPRPGTGSYEQYF.

This CDR3 reads CASSRRARGDYGYTF. The CDR3 region has the DNA TGTGCCAGCAGTCGACGGGCCCGGGGGGACTATGGCTACACCTTC. The V gene is TRBV28, the J gene TRBJ1-2; D is perhaps TRBD1 (5 bases). V was pared by 5 bases and J by 3 bases, with 16 bases between. Per the germline V gene, CDR1 is MDHEN and CDR2 is SYDVKM. The CDR3 is 15 residues long.

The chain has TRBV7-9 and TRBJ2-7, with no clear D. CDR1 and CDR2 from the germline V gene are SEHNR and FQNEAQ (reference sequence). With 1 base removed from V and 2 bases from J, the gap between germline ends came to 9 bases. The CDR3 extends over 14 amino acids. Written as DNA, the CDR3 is TGTGCCAGCAGCTTAGGTCAGACTCCCTACGAGCAGTACTTC. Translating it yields CASSLGQTPYEQYF.

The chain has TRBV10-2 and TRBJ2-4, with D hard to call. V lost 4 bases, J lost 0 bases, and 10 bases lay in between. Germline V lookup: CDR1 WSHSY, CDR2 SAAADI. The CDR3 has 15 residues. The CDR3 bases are TGCGCCAGCAGTGCGGCTGACTTAGCCAAAAACATTCAGTACTTC. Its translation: CASSAADLAKNIQYF.

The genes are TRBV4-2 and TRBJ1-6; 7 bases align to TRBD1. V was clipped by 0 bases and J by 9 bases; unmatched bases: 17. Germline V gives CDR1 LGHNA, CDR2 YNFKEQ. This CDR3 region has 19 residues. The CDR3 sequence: CASSQDLGQGEGVTSPLHF. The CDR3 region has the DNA TGTGCCAGCAGCCAAGATTTAGGGCAGGGGGAAGGGGTTACTTCACCCCTCCACTTT.

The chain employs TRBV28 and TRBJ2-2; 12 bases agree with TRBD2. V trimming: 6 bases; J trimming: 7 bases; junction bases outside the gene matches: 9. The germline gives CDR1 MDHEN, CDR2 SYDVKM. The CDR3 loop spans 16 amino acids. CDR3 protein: CASRAASGGAYGELFF. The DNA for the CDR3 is TGTGCCAGCAGAGCCGCTAGCGGGGGGGCTTACGGGGAGCTGTTTTTT.

DNA for the CDR3: TGTGCCAGCAGTCCCGGGACAGATTCCTACGAGCAGTACTTC. Translating it yields CASSPGTDSYEQYF. This sequence joins TRBV6-5 and TRBJ2-7; 7 nucleotides match TRBD1. V was pared by 5 bases and J by 1 base, with 5 bases of the junction left unmatched. Germline-derived CDR1 and CDR2 are MNHEY and SVGAGI. The CDR3 contains 14 residues.

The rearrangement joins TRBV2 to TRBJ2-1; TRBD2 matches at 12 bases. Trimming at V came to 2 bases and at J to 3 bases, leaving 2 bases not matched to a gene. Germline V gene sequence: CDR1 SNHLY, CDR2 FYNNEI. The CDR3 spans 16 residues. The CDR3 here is CASSEPGLAGYNEQFF. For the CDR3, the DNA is TGTGCCAGCAGTGAACCGGGACTAGCGGGCTACAATGAGCAGTTCTTC. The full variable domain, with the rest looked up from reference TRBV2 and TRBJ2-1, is EPEVTQTPSHQVTQMGQEVILRCVPISNHLYFYWYRQILGQKVEFLVSFYNNEISEKSEIFDDQFSVERPDGSNFTLKIRSTKLEDSAMYFCASSEPGLAGYNEQFFGPGTRLTVL.

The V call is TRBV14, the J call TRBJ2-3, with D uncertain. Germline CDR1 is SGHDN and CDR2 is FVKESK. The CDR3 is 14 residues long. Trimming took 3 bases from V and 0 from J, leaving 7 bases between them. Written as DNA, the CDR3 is TGTGCCAGCAGCCACCTACAGAGCACAGATACGCAGTATTTT. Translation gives CASSHLQSTDTQYF. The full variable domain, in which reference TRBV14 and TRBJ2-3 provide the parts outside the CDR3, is EAGVTQFPSHSVIEKGQTVTLRCDPISGHDNLYWYRRVMGKEIKFLLHFVKESKQDESGMPNNRFLAERTGGTYSTLKVQPAELEDSGVYFCASSHLQSTDTQYFGPGTRLTVL.

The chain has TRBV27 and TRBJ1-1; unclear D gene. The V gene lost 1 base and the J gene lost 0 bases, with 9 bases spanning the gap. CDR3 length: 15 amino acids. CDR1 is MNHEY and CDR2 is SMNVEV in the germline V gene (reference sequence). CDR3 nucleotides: TGTGCCAGCAGTTTATTCTGGCAGATGAACACTGAAGCTTTCTTT. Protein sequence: CASSLFWQMNTEAFF.

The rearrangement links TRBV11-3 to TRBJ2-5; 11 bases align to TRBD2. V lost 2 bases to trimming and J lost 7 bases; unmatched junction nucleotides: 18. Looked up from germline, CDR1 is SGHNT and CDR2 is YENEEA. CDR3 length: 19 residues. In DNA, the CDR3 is TGTGCCAGCAGCTTACCCTATTCTGCTGGGACTAGCGGACTCGGGACCCAGTACTTC. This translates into CASSLPYSAGTSGLGTQYF.

As DNA, the CDR3 is TGTGCCAGCAGGGACAGGGTGGGGGGCCAAGAGACCCAGTACTTC. Amino acids: CASRDRVGGQETQYF. V and J are TRBV2 and TRBJ2-5; TRBD1 matches at 8 bases. Germline V gene data show CDR1 as SNHLY and CDR2 as FYNNEI. V lost 6 bases to trimming and J lost 1 base; unmatched junction nucleotides: 7. The CDR3 spans 15 residues.

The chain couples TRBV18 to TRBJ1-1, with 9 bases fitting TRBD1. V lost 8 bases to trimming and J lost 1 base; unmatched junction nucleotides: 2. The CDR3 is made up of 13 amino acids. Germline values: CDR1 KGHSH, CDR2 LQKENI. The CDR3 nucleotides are TGTGCCAGCCAGGGACAGGGGAACACTGAAGCTTTCTTT. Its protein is CASQGQGNTEAFF. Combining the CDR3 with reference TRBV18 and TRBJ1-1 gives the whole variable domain NAGVMQNPRHLVRRRGQEARLRCSPMKGHSHVYWYRQLPEEGLKFMVYLQKENIIDESGMPKERFSAEFPKEGPSILRIQQVVRGDSAAYFCASQGQGNTEAFFGQGTRLTVV.

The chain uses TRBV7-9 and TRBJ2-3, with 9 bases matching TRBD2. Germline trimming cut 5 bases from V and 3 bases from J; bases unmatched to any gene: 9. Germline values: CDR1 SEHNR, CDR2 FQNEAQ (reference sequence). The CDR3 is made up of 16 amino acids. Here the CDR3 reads CASSTQLAGGTDTQYF. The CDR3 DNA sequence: TGTGCCAGCAGCACCCAGTTGGCGGGGGGGACAGATACGCAGTATTTT.

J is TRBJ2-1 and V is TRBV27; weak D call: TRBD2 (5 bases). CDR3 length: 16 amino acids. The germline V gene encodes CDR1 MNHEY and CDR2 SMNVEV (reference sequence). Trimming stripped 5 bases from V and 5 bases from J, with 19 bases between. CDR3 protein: CASSPLVGVANNEQFF. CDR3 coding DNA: TGTGCCAGCAGTCCCCTTGTGGGAGTTGCGAACAATGAGCAGTTCTTC.

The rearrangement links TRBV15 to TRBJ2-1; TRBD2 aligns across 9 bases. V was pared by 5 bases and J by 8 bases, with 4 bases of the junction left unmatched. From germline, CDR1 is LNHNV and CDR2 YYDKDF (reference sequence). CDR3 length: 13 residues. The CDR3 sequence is CATSQAGGYEQFF. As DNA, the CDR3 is TGTGCCACCAGCCAAGCGGGAGGATATGAGCAGTTCTTC. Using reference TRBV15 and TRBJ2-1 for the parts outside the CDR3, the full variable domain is DAMVIQNPRYQVTQFGKPVTLSCSQTLNHNVMYWYQQKSSQAPKLLFHYYDKDFNNEADTPDNFQSRRPNTSFCFLDIRSPGLGDTAMYLCATSQAGGYEQFFGPGTRLTVL.

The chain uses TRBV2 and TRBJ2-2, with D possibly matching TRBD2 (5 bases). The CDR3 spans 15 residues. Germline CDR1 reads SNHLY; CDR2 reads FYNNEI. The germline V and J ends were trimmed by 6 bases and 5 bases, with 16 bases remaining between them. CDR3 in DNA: TGTGCCAGCAGACCCTTCCACGGGGTTACCGGGGAGCTGTTTTTT. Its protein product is CASRPFHGVTGELFF. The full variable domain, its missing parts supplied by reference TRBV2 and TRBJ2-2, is EPEVTQTPSHQVTQMGQEVILRCVPISNHLYFYWYRQILGQKVEFLVSFYNNEISEKSEIFDDQFSVERPDGSNFTLKIRSTKLEDSAMYFCASRPFHGVTGELFFGEGSRLTVL.

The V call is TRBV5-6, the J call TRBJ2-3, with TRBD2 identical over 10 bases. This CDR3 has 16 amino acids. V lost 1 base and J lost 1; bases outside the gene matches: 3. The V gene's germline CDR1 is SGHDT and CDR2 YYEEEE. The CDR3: CASSLMLAGGTDTQYF. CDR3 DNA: TGTGCCAGCAGCTTGATGCTAGCGGGAGGCACAGATACGCAGTATTTT. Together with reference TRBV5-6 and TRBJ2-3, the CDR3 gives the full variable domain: DAGVTQSPTHLIKTRGQQVTLRCSPKSGHDTVSWYQQALGQGPQFIFQYYEEEERQRGNFPDRFSGHQFPNYSSELNVNALLLGDSALYLCASSLMLAGGTDTQYFGPGTRLTVL.

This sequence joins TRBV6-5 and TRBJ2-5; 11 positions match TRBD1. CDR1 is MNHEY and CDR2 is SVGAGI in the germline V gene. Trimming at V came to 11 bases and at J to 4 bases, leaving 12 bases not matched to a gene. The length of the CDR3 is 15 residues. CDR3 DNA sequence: TGTGCCTCTCAAAGCCGGGACAGGGGGATAGAGACCCAGTACTTC. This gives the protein CASQSRDRGIETQYF.

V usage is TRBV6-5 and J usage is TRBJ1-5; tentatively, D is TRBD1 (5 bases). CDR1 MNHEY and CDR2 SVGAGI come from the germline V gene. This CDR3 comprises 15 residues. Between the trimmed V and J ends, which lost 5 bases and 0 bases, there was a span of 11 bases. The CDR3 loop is CASSPRQNSNQPQHF. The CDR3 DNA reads TGTGCCAGCAGTCCTCGACAGAATAGCAATCAGCCCCAGCATTTT.